The present T cell receptor (beta chain) was sequenced within a study of T cell responses to AZD1222 COVID-19 vaccine. Produced via immunoSEQ multiplex PCR; TCRdb's table is partial and in-frame only. The sample lists 80,000 to 95,000 clones; approximately 90% were seen once. Sequenced material: peripheral blood, taken on day 0 of MenACWY control vaccination. This clonotype was sampled from an adult in good health.

The CDR3 nucleotides read TGTGCCAGCAGCCCTACGGGACAGGGCGATGGCTACACCTTC. Amino acid sequence: CASSPTGQGDGYTF. V gene TRBV27 combines with J gene TRBJ1-2; the match to TRBD1 covers 9 bases. Trimming cost V 6 bases and J 6 bases; bases outside gene matches: 8. CDR3 size: 14 residues. Germline V CDR1 and CDR2: MNHEY, SMNVEV (reference sequence).